This record covers a single TCR beta chain. In the source study's methods: Estimation of nucleated cell counts was performed using reference gene primer amplification. Data came from immunoSEQ multiplex PCR; TCRdb stores just in-frame clones and leaves some out. V, J and clone size derive from that table, while D and trimming were established from the DNA sequence. The sample lists about 190,000 clones; more than 70% were seen once. This sample stems from a study of blood T cell repertoires in COVID-19. Study-wide background: Italy, Spain and the United States were the sources of the convalescent and acute COVID-19 samples. The analysed material was cDNA or gDNA that came from T cells, B-cell-depleted T cells, or PBMCs.

The receptor's source is a woman in her 40s who had recovered from COVID-19. The sequencing input was peripheral blood.

DNA for the CDR3: TGTGCCAGCAGTATAGCGGGCGGAGGGACCTACGAGCAGTACTTC. Its protein product is CASSIAGGGTYEQYF. The chain has TRBV6-5 and TRBJ2-7; 7 positions match TRBD2. Germline-derived CDR1 and CDR2 are MNHEY and SVGAGI. The CDR3 totals 15 residues. Trimming at V came to 5 bases and at J to 2 bases, leaving 9 bases not matched to a gene.